The 17 T cell receptor beta chains in this list originate from one sample, sequenced in a study of cytomegalovirus exposure and HLA in healthy donors. The primer mix had 60 Vbeta and 13 Jbeta primers. Profiling relied on immunoSEQ multiplex PCR, and the TCRdb table lists in-frame clones only, not all of them. The data hold some 180,000 clones, with just over 75% observed a single time. The material sequenced was PBMCs. Receptors were obtained from a man aged 25-40 years in good health and CMV-seronegative.

The chain links TRBV13 to TRBJ1-1; TRBD1 matches at 7 bases. CDR1 and CDR2 (germline): PRHDT, FYEKMQ (reference sequence). J gave up 5 bases and V 5 bases, and 2 bases lay outside the gene matches. This CDR3 comprises 12 residues. The CDR3 reads CASSPGGTEAFF. CDR3 coding DNA: TGTGCCAGCAGCCCAGGGGGAACTGAAGCTTTCTTT. Supplemented by reference TRBV13 and TRBJ1-1, the full variable domain reads AAGVIQSPRHLIKEKRETATLKCYPIPRHDTVYWYQQGPGQDPQFLISFYEKMQSDKGSIPDRFSAQQFSDYHSELNMSSLELGDSALYFCASSPGGTEAFFGQGTRLTVV.

In its sample, this clone was seen once. The chain uses TRBV7-2 and TRBJ2-1; 7 bases are shared with TRBD2. Germline assignment: CDR1 SGHTA and CDR2 FQGNSA. The CDR3 is 13 amino acids. J lost 6 bases, V lost 7 bases, and 6 bases had no gene match. The CDR3 DNA reads TGTGCCAGCATCCCGAAGCGGGGCAATGAGCAGTTCTTC. Its translation: CASIPKRGNEQFF.

The chain couples TRBV15 to TRBJ2-2, with D possibly TRBD2 on 6 matching bases. V was pared by 4 bases and J by 0 bases, with 12 bases between. The CDR3 is 16 residues long. Germline loops: CDR1 LNHNV, CDR2 YYDKDF (reference sequence). CDR3 protein: CATSTRDSTNTGELFF. CDR3 coding DNA: TGTGCCACCAGCACCCGGGACTCGACGAACACCGGGGAGCTGTTTTTT.

This clone was counted a few times. The chain carries TRBV15 and TRBJ2-7; 7 bases are shared with TRBD1. J lost 3 bases, V lost 0 bases, and 8 bases had no gene match. The germline V gene has CDR1 LNHNV and CDR2 YYDKDF (reference sequence). The CDR3 is 16 residues long. The CDR3 loop reads CATSRDRGDRDYEQYF. CDR3 DNA: TGTGCCACCAGCAGAGATCGAGGGGACAGAGACTACGAGCAGTACTTC.

The rearrangement uses TRBV6-4 and TRBJ2-2; D possibly corresponds to TRBD2 (6 bases). V was trimmed by 3 bases and J by 1 base, leaving 9 bases between them. The CDR3 length is 15 residues. Germline V gene data show CDR1 as MRHNA and CDR2 as SNTAGT. The CDR3 nucleotides read TGTGCCAGCAGTGAGCGAGCGGGGAACACCGGGGAGCTGTTTTTT. Translation gives CASSERAGNTGELFF.

This chain links TRBV7-3 with TRBJ1-1; D is possibly TRBD1 (5 bases). V was shortened by 4 bases and J by 8 bases, with 23 bases between the two germline ends. Germline loops: CDR1 SGHTA, CDR2 FQGTGA. This CDR3 contains 16 residues. CDR3 sequence reads: CASSSSPGDPLVEAFF. Written as DNA, the CDR3 is TGTGCCAGCAGCTCCTCACCGGGGGACCCTCTCGTCGAAGCTTTCTTT.

This clone appeared once. The chain employs TRBV19 and TRBJ2-1; TRBD2 agrees at 13 bases. The CDR3 is 17 residues long. Per germline, CDR1 LNHDA and CDR2 SQIVND (reference sequence). V dropped 1 base and J dropped 7; count of bases not matched to a gene: 7. Written as DNA, the CDR3 is TGTGCCAGTAGTATAGGGACTAGCGGGAGTCGGGGAAATGAGCAGTTCTTC. This encodes CASSIGTSGSRGNEQFF.

Here the CDR3 reads CASSESKTGVLREQFF. The CDR3 bases are TGCGCCAGCAGTGAGTCAAAGACAGGGGTTCTGCGTGAGCAGTTCTTC. The rearrangement links TRBV10-1 to TRBJ2-1; 8 bases fit TRBD1. Per germline, CDR1 WNHNN and CDR2 SYGVQD (reference sequence). The ends lost 0 bases at V and 9 bases at J; junction bases unmatched: 10. The CDR3 runs to 16 residues.

The V gene is TRBV28, the J gene TRBJ1-2; D might be TRBD1 (5 bases). Germline V gene sequence: CDR1 MDHEN, CDR2 SYDVKM. This CDR3 is built from 16 residues. Trimming took off 3 bases at V and 8 bases at J, with 22 bases between the two ends. The CDR3 DNA reads as TGTGCCAGCAGTTTGGCTCGTCGTCAGGGTCGGTTCGGCTACACCTTC. Its protein is CASSLARRQGRFGYTF.

CDR3 amino acids: CASSASTGGNTEAFF. The CDR3 coding sequence is TGTGCCAGCAGTGCCTCGACAGGGGGGAACACTGAAGCTTTCTTT. The rearrangement joins TRBV6-1 to TRBJ1-1; 9 nucleotides align to TRBD1. J was trimmed by 1 base and V by 4 bases; bases with no gene match: 4. The CDR3 length is 15 residues. The germline V gene has CDR1 MNHNS and CDR2 SASEGT.

The chain links TRBV29-1 to TRBJ2-5; TRBD2 matches at 8 bases. The CDR3 is 19 amino acids. CDR1 and CDR2 from the germline V gene are SQVTM and ANQGSEA. V shed 3 bases, J shed 11 bases, and the junction held 29 bases outside the gene matches. For the CDR3, the DNA is TGCAGCGTTGACTTCCTGGAGTCTAGCGGGCGAGGAGGGGGTAGGAAGCAGTACTTC. Its translation: CSVDFLESSGRGGGRKQYF.

V usage is TRBV7-3 and J usage is TRBJ1-1; D gene unclear. CDR1 and CDR2 (germline): SGHTA, FQGTGA. The CDR3 covers 15 residues. V was cut by 2 bases and J by 1 base, with 11 bases left in between. The CDR3 coding sequence is TGTGCCAGCAGCTTAGCGGGCAGGACGAACACTGAAGCTTTCTTT. Its protein product is CASSLAGRTNTEAFF. Together with reference TRBV7-3 and TRBJ1-1, the CDR3 gives the full variable domain: GAGVSQTPSNKVTEKGKYVELRCDPISGHTALYWYRQSLGQGPEFLIYFQGTGAADDSGLPNDRFFAVRPEGSVSTLKIQRTERGDSAVYLCASSLAGRTNTEAFFGQGTRLTVV.

J is TRBJ2-7 and V is TRBV29-1; 13 bases agree with TRBD2. The CDR3 is made up of 14 amino acids. Germline CDR1 reads SQVTM; CDR2 reads ANQGSEA. Losses at the gene ends were 6 bases for V and 4 bases for J; bases not matched to a gene: 6. Here the CDR3 reads CSVLGLAGRYEQYF. DNA of the CDR3: TGCAGCGTCTTGGGACTAGCGGGAAGGTACGAGCAGTACTTC.

The CDR3 DNA sequence: TGTGCCATCAGTGGCGGACAGGGGGCTAACTATGGCTACACCTTC. This translates into CAISGGQGANYGYTF. The chain combines TRBV10-3 with TRBJ1-2, with 10 positions matching TRBD1. CDR1 and CDR2 (germline): ENHRY, SYGVKD. J was trimmed by 0 bases and V by 4 bases; bases with no gene match: 2. The CDR3 runs 15 residues.

The rearrangement links TRBV19 to TRBJ2-7, with D possibly being TRBD1 (6 bases). Looked up from germline, CDR1 is LNHDA and CDR2 is SQIVND (reference sequence). V lost 3 bases to trimming and J lost 2 bases, with 11 bases between them. The CDR3 spans 14 residues. The CDR3, as DNA: TGTGCCAGTAGTATTCGTCAGGGGCCCTACGAGCAGTACTTC. It specifies CASSIRQGPYEQYF.

In its sample, this clone was seen a few times. The chain recombines TRBV12-2 with TRBJ2-7; the listed D gene, TRBD2, was not tested against the DNA. TRBV12-2 is a listed pseudogene. This CDR3 is built from 17 residues. CDR3 bases: TGTGCAAGTCGCTTAGCGGCGGGTACTAGCGGAATCTACGAGCAGTACTTC. Its translation is CASRLAAGTSGIYEQYF.

The chain is built from TRBV14 and TRBJ2-1; D remains unclear. The CDR3 has 13 amino acids. The germline V gene encodes CDR1 SGHDN and CDR2 FVKESK. V was clipped by 1 base and J by 6 bases, with 7 bases between them. The CDR3 protein is CASSQGPGNEQFF. The DNA of the CDR3 is TGTGCCAGCAGCCAAGGGCCGGGCAATGAGCAGTTCTTC.